This TCR beta chain was sequenced during a study of CD8 T cells in ankylosing spondylitis. This clonotype was counted many times. This CDR3 is built from 13 residues. Germline loops: CDR1 LGHDT, CDR2 YNNKEL (reference sequence). The ends were cut back, 2 bases at V and 7 bases at J, with 11 bases in the middle. TCRdb itself ran the 5' RACE reads through MiXCR, one entry per CDR3 protein. The table has around 210,000 distinct CDR3 sequences, 7% to 10% seen once. The sample was blood, either unsorted or a sorted T cell fraction (not recorded which). This sequence was found in a female donor with ankylosing spondylitis or in good health (not recorded which). This chain uses TRBV3-1 with TRBJ1-2; D ambiguous. As DNA, the CDR3 is TGTGCCAGCAGCCAAAAAAGCGCAGGTGGCTACACCTTC. This encodes CASSQKSAGGYTF.